Listed here are 4 T cell receptor beta chains from one sample, sequenced in a study of cytomegalovirus exposure and HLA in healthy donors. This PCR relied on a set of 60 Vbeta primers and 13 Jbeta primers. Measured with immunoSEQ multiplex PCR; TCRdb has only the in-frame clones, and not every one. The data hold about 62,000 clones, with over 60% observed a single time. The sample consisted of PBMCs. The origin of the receptors is a woman in her 30s in good health and CMV-seronegative.

The J gene is TRBJ1-5, the V gene TRBV19, with a possible D match to TRBD1 (6 bases). Per the germline V gene, CDR1 is LNHDA and CDR2 is SQIVND (reference sequence). V was clipped by 1 base and J by 1 base, with 11 bases between them. CDR3 length: 16 amino acids. CDR3 bases: TGTGCCAGTAGTATAGCACAGGGAAAGAGCAATCAGCCCCAGCATTTT. Amino acids: CASSIAQGKSNQPQHF.

This chain joins TRBV6-6 and TRBJ2-1, with D possibly TRBD1 on 6 matching bases. Trimming stripped 4 bases from V and 4 bases from J, with 8 bases between. Per germline, CDR1 MNHNY and CDR2 SVGAGI (reference sequence). This CDR3 has 13 residues. The chain's CDR3 is CASSLDRYNEQFF. The CDR3 nucleotides are TGTGCCAGCAGTTTGGACAGATACAATGAGCAGTTCTTC.

This sequence joins TRBV7-2 and TRBJ2-3; D is possibly TRBD2 (5 bases). Looked up from germline, CDR1 is SGHTA and CDR2 is FQGNSA. This CDR3 is built from 15 residues. Trimming took 5 bases from V and 2 from J, leaving 14 bases between them. The CDR3 reads CASSPRSRDTDTQYF. The CDR3 nucleotides are TGTGCCAGCAGCCCCCGAAGTCGGGACACAGATACGCAGTATTTT.

This chain links TRBV25-1 with TRBJ2-3; weak D call: TRBD1 (6 bases). CDR1 and CDR2 from the germline V gene are MGHDK and SYGVNS. Trimming removed 3 bases at V and 4 bases at J, with 17 bases between. CDR3 length: 16 residues. CDR3 sequence (DNA): TGTGCCAGCAGTGATGGAACAGGGAGTGGAGCAGATACGCAGTATTTT. Encoded protein: CASSDGTGSGADTQYF.